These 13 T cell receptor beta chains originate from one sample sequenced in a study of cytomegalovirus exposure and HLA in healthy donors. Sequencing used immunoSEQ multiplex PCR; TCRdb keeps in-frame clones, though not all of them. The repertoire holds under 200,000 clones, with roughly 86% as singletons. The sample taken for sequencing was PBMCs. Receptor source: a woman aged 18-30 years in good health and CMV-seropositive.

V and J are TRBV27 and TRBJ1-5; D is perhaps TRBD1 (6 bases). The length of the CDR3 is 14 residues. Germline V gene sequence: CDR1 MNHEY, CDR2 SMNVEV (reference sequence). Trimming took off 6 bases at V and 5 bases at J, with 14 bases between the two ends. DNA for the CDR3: TGTGCCAGCAGCACCCAAACAGGGTATCAGCCCCAGCATTTT. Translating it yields CASSTQTGYQPQHF.

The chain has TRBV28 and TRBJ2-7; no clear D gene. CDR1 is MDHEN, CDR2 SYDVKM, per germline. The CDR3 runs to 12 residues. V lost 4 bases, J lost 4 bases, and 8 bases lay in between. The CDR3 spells CASSSSVYEQYF. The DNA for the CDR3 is TGTGCCAGCAGTTCCTCAGTTTACGAGCAGTACTTC.

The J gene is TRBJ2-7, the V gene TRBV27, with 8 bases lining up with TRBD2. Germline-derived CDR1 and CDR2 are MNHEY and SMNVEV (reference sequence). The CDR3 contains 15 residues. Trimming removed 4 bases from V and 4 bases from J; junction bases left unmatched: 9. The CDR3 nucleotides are TGTGCCAGCAGTTCCACCGGGAGGGCCTCTTACGAGCAGTACTTC. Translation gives CASSSTGRASYEQYF.

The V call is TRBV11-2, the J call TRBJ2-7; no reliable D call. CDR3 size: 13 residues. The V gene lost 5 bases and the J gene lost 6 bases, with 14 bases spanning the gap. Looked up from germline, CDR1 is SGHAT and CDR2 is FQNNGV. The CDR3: CASSLRLESEQYF. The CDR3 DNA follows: TGTGCCAGCAGCCTACGCCTAGAGTCCGAGCAGTACTTC.

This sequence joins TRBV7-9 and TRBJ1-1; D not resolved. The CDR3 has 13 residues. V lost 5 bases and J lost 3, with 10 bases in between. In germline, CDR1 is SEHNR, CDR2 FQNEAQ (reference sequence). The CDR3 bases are TGTGCCAGCAGCGCTTCGAGAGACACTGAAGCTTTCTTT. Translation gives CASSASRDTEAFF.

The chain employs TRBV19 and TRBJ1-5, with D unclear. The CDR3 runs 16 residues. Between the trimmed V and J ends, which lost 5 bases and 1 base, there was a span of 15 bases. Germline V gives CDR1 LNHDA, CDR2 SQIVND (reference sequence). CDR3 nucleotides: TGTGCCAGTAGTCTCTACCTGGGAGCCAGCAATCAGCCCCAGCATTTT. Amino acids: CASSLYLGASNQPQHF. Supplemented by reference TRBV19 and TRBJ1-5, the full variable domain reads DGGITQSPKYLFRKEGQNVTLSCEQNLNHDAMYWYRQDPGQGLRLIYYSQIVNDFQKGDIAEGYSVSREKKESFPLTVTSAQKNPTAFYLCASSLYLGASNQPQHFGDGTRLSIL.

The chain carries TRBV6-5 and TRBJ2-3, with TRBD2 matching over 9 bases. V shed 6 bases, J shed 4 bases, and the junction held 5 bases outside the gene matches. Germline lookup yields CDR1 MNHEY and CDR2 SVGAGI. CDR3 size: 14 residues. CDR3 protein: CASRGGLAADTQYF. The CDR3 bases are TGTGCCAGCAGGGGGGGACTAGCCGCAGATACGCAGTATTTT.

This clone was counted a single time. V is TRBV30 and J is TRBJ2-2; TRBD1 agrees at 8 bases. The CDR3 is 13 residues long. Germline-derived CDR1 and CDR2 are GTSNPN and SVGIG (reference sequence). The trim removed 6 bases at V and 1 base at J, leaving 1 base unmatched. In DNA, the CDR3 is TGTGCCTGCGACAGGGGGAACACCGGGGAGCTGTTTTTT. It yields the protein CACDRGNTGELFF.

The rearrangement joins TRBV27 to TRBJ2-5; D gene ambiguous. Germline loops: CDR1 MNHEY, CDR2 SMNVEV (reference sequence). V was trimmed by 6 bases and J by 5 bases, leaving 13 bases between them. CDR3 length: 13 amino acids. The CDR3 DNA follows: TGTGCCAGCAGCGACTCGGAATGGGAGACCCAGTACTTC. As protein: CASSDSEWETQYF.

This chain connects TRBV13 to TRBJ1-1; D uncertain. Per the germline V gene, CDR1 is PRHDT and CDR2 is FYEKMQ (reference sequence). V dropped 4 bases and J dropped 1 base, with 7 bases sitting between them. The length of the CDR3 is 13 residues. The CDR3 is CASSSTANTEAFF. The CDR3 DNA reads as TGTGCCAGCAGCTCAACAGCGAACACTGAAGCTTTCTTT.

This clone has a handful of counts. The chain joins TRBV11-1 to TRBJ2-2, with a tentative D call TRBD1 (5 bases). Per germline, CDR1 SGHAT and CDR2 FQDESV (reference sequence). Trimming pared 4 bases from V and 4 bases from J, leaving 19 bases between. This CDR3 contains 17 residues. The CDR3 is CASSSDMTADPTGELFF. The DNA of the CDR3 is TGTGCCAGCAGCTCCGATATGACAGCAGACCCCACCGGGGAGCTGTTTTTT.

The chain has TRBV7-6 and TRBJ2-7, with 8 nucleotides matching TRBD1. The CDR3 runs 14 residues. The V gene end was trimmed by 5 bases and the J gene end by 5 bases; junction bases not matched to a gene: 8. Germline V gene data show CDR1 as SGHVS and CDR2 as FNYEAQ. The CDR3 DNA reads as TGTGCCAGCAGCCCCCAAACAGGGGGACACGAGCAGTACTTC. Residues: CASSPQTGGHEQYF.

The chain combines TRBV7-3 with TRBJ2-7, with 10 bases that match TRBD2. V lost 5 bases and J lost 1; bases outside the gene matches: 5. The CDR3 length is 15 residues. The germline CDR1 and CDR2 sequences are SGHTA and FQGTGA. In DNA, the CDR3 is TGTGCCAGCAGCCCACCTAGCGGGAGTTCCTACGAGCAGTACTTC. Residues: CASSPPSGSSYEQYF.